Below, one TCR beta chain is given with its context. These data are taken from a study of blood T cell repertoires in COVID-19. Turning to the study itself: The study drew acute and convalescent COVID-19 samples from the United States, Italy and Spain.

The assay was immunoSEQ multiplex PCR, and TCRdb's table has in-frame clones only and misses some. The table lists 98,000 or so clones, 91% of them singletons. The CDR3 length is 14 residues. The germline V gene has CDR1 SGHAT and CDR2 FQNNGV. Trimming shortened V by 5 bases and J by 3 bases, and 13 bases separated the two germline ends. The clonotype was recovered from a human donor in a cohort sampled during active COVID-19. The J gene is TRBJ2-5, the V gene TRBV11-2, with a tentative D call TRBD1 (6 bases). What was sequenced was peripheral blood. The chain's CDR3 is CASSPSGVEETQYF. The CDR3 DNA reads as TGTGCCAGCAGCCCGTCAGGGGTTGAAGAGACCCAGTACTTC.